This TCR beta chain was sequenced during a study of radiation and T cells in renal cell carcinoma. Regarding the study as a whole: From baseline, blood top tumor clonotypes peaked at 2 weeks post-radiation.

The data were produced by immunoSEQ multiplex PCR, yet TCRdb's version contains in-frame clones alone and is incomplete. The sample yields just over 95,000 clones, around 84% seen once. CDR1 is LNHDA and CDR2 is SQIVND in the germline V gene (reference sequence). This CDR3 has 16 amino acids. Trimming stripped 6 bases from V and 0 bases from J, with 15 bases between. In the case of this clone: What it recognizes is unknown.

Specified time point: blood 4 weeks post-SBRT, at nephrectomy. The treatment is: 15 Gy SBRT to primary tumor, nephrectomy 4 weeks later. This receptor was obtained from a man aged 55 to 70 with renal cell carcinoma. This specimen consisted of blood, obtained from a patient whose treatment included radiotherapy and nephrectomy. The chain links TRBV19 to TRBJ1-3; D is ambiguous. Here the CDR3 reads CASRFGAESSGNTIYF. The CDR3 nucleotides are TGTGCCAGTAGGTTTGGCGCGGAAAGCTCTGGAAACACCATATATTTT.